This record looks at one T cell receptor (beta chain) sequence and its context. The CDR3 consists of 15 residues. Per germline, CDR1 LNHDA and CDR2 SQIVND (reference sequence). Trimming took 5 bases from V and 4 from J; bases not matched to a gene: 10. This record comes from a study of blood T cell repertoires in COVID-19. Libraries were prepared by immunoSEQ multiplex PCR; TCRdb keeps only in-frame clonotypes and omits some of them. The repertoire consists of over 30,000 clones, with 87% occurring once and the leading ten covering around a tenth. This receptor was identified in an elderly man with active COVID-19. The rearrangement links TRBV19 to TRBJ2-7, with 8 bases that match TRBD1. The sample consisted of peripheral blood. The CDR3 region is CASSPTGVGPYEQYF. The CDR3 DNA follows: TGTGCCAGTAGTCCGACAGGGGTAGGACCATACGAGCAGTACTTC.